The T cell receptor beta chain described here comes from a study of T cell repertoires in cytomegalovirus infection. V was shortened by 5 bases and J by 5 bases, with 31 bases between the two germline ends. Germline-derived CDR1 and CDR2 are SEHNR and FQNEAQ (reference sequence). The CDR3 spans 20 residues. This clonotype was seen ten or more times. Its specificity is not known. TCRdb re-called the reads through MiXCR, storing one row per CDR3 protein. The table records approximately 260,000 distinct CDR3 sequences, 22% of them present only once. The sequence came from a human donor in good health (CMV status not recorded). Some clones in this sample may be carry-over from other donors' samples. The sample consisted of cultured PBMCs, taken from culture after CMV antigen stimulation. The chain links TRBV7-9 to TRBJ2-4; a possible D gene is TRBD2 (9 bases). CDR3 sequence reads: CASSPHRRGLASRGQNIQYF. For the CDR3, the DNA is TGTGCCAGCAGCCCTCATCGGAGGGGACTAGCATCCAGGGGGCAAAACATTCAGTACTTC.